Each of the 27 T cell receptor beta chains below was sequenced from the same sample in a study of T cell responses to AZD1222 COVID-19 vaccine. The repertoire was sequenced with immunoSEQ multiplex PCR; TCRdb's copy has only in-frame clones and lacks some. The sample has about 170,000 clones; 85% to 90% are singletons. The sequenced sample was peripheral blood, obtained on day 0 of AZD1222 vaccination. The receptors here all came from an adult in good health.

The chain recombines TRBV6-5 with TRBJ1-6; no reliable D call. Germline assignment: CDR1 MNHEY and CDR2 SVGAGI. V lost 2 bases and J lost 8, with 13 bases in between. The CDR3 contains 15 residues. Written as DNA, the CDR3 is TGTGCCAGCAGTTACAGCGCCCTTCATGATTCACCCCTCCACTTT. Encoded protein: CASSYSALHDSPLHF.

The chain joins TRBV15 to TRBJ1-4; 9 bases are shared with TRBD1. Germline CDR1 and CDR2: LNHNV and YYDKDF (reference sequence). This CDR3 is 16 amino acids long. The J segment lost 2 bases and the V segment lost 1 base, leaving 2 bases of the junction unmatched. The CDR3 reads CATSRGTGATNEKLFF. CDR3 DNA sequence: TGTGCCACCAGCAGAGGGACAGGGGCTACTAATGAAAAACTGTTTTTT.

The chain uses TRBV6-6 and TRBJ1-6; TRBD1 aligns across 12 bases. Germline V lookup: CDR1 MNHNY, CDR2 SVGAGI (reference sequence). Unmatched junction bases numbered 2, after V lost 2 bases and J lost 6 bases. The CDR3 has 16 residues. CDR3 region: CASSYGTGGFNSPLHF. The CDR3 coding sequence is TGTGCCAGCAGTTACGGGACAGGGGGCTTTAATTCACCCCTCCACTTT.

This chain joins TRBV11-2 and TRBJ2-5; 10 nucleotides align to TRBD2. Germline loops: CDR1 SGHAT, CDR2 FQNNGV. V gave up 4 bases and J gave up 5 bases; unmatched junction bases: 10. The CDR3 runs to 16 residues. The CDR3: CASSSSAGGMKETQYF. The CDR3 nucleotides are TGTGCCAGCAGCTCCTCAGCGGGAGGGATGAAGGAGACCCAGTACTTC.

This clone occurred once. The genes are TRBV4-1 and TRBJ1-5; the D is unclear. Trimming shortened V by 1 base and J by 4 bases, and 17 bases separated the two germline ends. Germline V gene lookup returns CDR1 MGHRA and CDR2 YSYEKL. There are 17 residues in the CDR3. This chain's CDR3 is CASSQGGGAINNQPQHF. CDR3 coding DNA: TGCGCCAGCAGCCAAGGCGGAGGTGCAATAAATAATCAGCCCCAGCATTTT.

This clone showed up just once. The chain recombines TRBV10-3 with TRBJ1-2, with 9 bases identical to TRBD1. With V trimmed by 3 bases and J by 8 bases, 13 bases remained unmatched. Germline V lookup: CDR1 ENHRY, CDR2 SYGVKD. The CDR3 runs 16 residues. The CDR3 bases are TGTGCCATCAGTGATAAGACACAACAGGGGGCGGGCGGCTACACCTTC. Translation: CAISDKTQQGAGGYTF.

The chain employs TRBV29-1 and TRBJ2-2; TRBD2 is a possible D gene (5 bases). Trimming removed 7 bases at V and 2 bases at J, with 14 bases between. The CDR3 spans 14 residues. Germline V lookup: CDR1 SQVTM, CDR2 ANQGSEA. In DNA, the CDR3 is TGCAGCGCTCCTAGCATCGGTAACACCGGGGAGCTGTTTTTT. The encoded protein is CSAPSIGNTGELFF.

The V and J genes are TRBV28 and TRBJ1-2; D remains unclear. Trimming shortened V by 3 bases and J by 6 bases, and 11 bases separated the two germline ends. Per the germline V gene, CDR1 is MDHEN and CDR2 is SYDVKM. CDR3 length equals 13 residues. As DNA, the CDR3 is TGTGCCAGCAGTTTGGGAGTAAGACATGGCTACACCTTC. Translating it yields CASSLGVRHGYTF.

The chain couples TRBV10-1 to TRBJ2-1; TRBD2 aligns across 10 bases. The CDR3 totals 12 residues. Germline V CDR1 and CDR2: WNHNN, SYGVQD (reference sequence). J gave up 10 bases and V 4 bases, and 1 base lay outside the gene matches. The CDR3 here is CASSGTSGEQFF. CDR3 coding DNA: TGCGCCAGCAGTGGGACTAGCGGAGAGCAGTTCTTC.

V usage is TRBV18 and J usage is TRBJ1-1; D is ambiguous. Trimming stripped 0 bases from V and 1 base from J, with 9 bases between. The germline V gene has CDR1 KGHSH and CDR2 LQKENI. CDR3 length equals 15 residues. The CDR3 DNA is TGTGCCAGCTCACCACCAAGTCCAGGGAACACTGAAGCTTTCTTT. This encodes CASSPPSPGNTEAFF.

The chain joins TRBV28 to TRBJ1-2; TRBD1 is a possible D gene (6 bases). Germline assignment: CDR1 MDHEN and CDR2 SYDVKM. The CDR3 extends over 14 amino acids. V lost 1 base, J lost 7 bases, and 13 bases lay in between. CDR3 amino acids: CASSLSGALVGYTF. CDR3 bases: TGTGCCAGCAGTTTATCAGGGGCGCTTGTTGGCTACACCTTC.

The J gene is TRBJ1-1, the V gene TRBV9; D gene uncertain. V shed 4 bases and J shed 10 bases, with 11 bases lying between them. The CDR3 length is 11 residues. Germline-derived CDR1 and CDR2 are SGDLS and YYNGEE. The CDR3 sequence: CASSSVEGAFF. CDR3 bases: TGTGCCAGCAGCTCGGTAGAAGGAGCTTTCTTT. The whole variable domain, remainder taken from reference TRBV9 and TRBJ1-1, is DSGVTQTPKHLITATGQRVTLRCSPRSGDLSVYWYQQSLDQGLQFLIQYYNGEERAKGNILERFSAQQFPDLHSELNLSSLELGDSALYFCASSSVEGAFFGQGTRLTVV.

The chain carries TRBV5-4 and TRBJ2-3; no definite D call. This CDR3 is 14 amino acids long. Trimming removed 1 base at V and 4 bases at J, with 10 bases between. The V gene's germline CDR1 is SGHNT and CDR2 YYREEE (reference sequence). CDR3 sequence reads: CASSLFTGSDTQYF. The CDR3, as DNA: TGTGCCAGCAGCTTGTTTACCGGCTCAGATACGCAGTATTTT.

The chain uses TRBV27 and TRBJ2-7; 11 bases align to TRBD2. CDR3 length equals 15 residues. The junction had 6 bases not matched to a gene; V was cut back by 5 bases and J by 3 bases. Germline CDR1 MNHEY, CDR2 SMNVEV (reference sequence). The CDR3 here is CASSTRTSGSYEQYF. Here the CDR3 DNA reads TGTGCCAGCAGTACCAGAACTAGCGGGAGCTACGAGCAGTACTTC.

V usage is TRBV30 and J usage is TRBJ1-2; D is unclear. The CDR3 totals 15 residues. The germline V and J ends were trimmed by 0 bases and 0 bases, with 11 bases remaining between them. Germline CDR1 GTSNPN, CDR2 SVGIG (reference sequence). This CDR3 reads CAWSVTAPTNYGYTF. The CDR3 nucleotides are TGTGCCTGGAGTGTCACCGCGCCTACTAACTATGGCTACACCTTC. Full variable domain (missing parts from reference TRBV30 and TRBJ1-2): SQTIHQWPATLVQPVGSPLSLECTVEGTSNPNLYWYRQAAGRGLQLLFYSVGIGQISSEVPQNLSASRPQDRQFILSSKKLLLSDSGFYLCAWSVTAPTNYGYTFGSGTRLTVV.

Remarks on this clone: This CDR3 is also generated by other DNA sequences in the sample. The gene calls are TRBV3-1 (or the pseudogene TRBV3-2) and TRBJ1-6; a possible D gene is TRBD1 (5 bases). The CDR3 spans 16 residues. V lost 3 bases and J lost 0, with 9 bases in between. Germline V lookup: CDR1 LGHDT, CDR2 YNNKEL (reference sequence). CDR3 DNA sequence: TGTGCCAGCAGCCAGGGGCAGCGCTCCTATAATTCACCCCTCCACTTT. It is translated as CASSQGQRSYNSPLHF.

The chain links TRBV19 to TRBJ2-1, with a weak D call TRBD2 (6 bases). The CDR3 is 16 residues long. V lost 3 bases and J 0 bases, leaving 12 bases between the germline ends. Germline values: CDR1 LNHDA, CDR2 SQIVND (reference sequence). CDR3 nucleotide sequence: TGTGCCAGTAGTATTGGCGGGATTAGCTCCTACAATGAGCAGTTCTTC. Translated: CASSIGGISSYNEQFF.

The genes are TRBV7-2 and TRBJ1-5, with TRBD1 as a possible D gene (5 bases). This CDR3 has 16 amino acids. Trimming removed 5 bases from V and 4 bases from J, with 18 bases in between. Per germline, CDR1 SGHTA and CDR2 FQGNSA. The CDR3 reads CASSRRGVDGNQPQHF. CDR3 coding DNA: TGTGCCAGCAGCCGGAGAGGGGTAGACGGTAATCAGCCCCAGCATTTT.

The chain employs TRBV9 and TRBJ2-4, with 9 bases aligning to TRBD1. V shed 4 bases and J 11 bases; nucleotides not matched to a gene: 13. This CDR3 is 15 amino acids long. The V gene's germline CDR1 is SGDLS and CDR2 YYNGEE. CDR3 loop: CASSLVPGQGRVQYF. CDR3 sequence (DNA): TGTGCCAGCAGCCTAGTCCCGGGACAGGGCCGCGTTCAGTACTTC.

This rearrangement joins TRBV5-4 to TRBJ1-2; TRBD1 is a possible D gene (6 bases). The V gene's germline CDR1 is SGHNT and CDR2 YYREEE (reference sequence). V was cut by 2 bases and J by 7 bases, with 12 bases left in between. The length of the CDR3 is 13 residues. The DNA for the CDR3 is TGTGCCAGCAGCTTACAGGGCTCTATTGGCTACACCTTC. This codes for CASSLQGSIGYTF.

V usage is TRBV28 and J usage is TRBJ1-2; 9 bases fit TRBD1. The germline V gene has CDR1 MDHEN and CDR2 SYDVKM. This CDR3 is 15 amino acids long. V gave up 5 bases and J gave up 4 bases; unmatched junction bases: 8. The CDR3 is CASSTPGQGFYGYTF. The CDR3, as DNA: TGTGCCAGCAGTACTCCGGGACAGGGTTTCTATGGCTACACCTTC.

The chain carries TRBV4-1 and TRBJ1-5; tentative D call: TRBD1 (5 bases). Trimming pared 0 bases from V and 6 bases from J, leaving 9 bases between. The length of the CDR3 is 14 residues. Germline V gene lookup returns CDR1 MGHRA and CDR2 YSYEKL. CDR3 in DNA: TGCGCCAGCAGCCAAGATGGTAGGGGTCAGCCCCAGCATTTT. This translates into CASSQDGRGQPQHF.

J is TRBJ2-1 and V is TRBV28; 7 bases are shared with TRBD1. Losses at the gene ends were 6 bases for V and 10 bases for J; bases not matched to a gene: 3. The CDR3 runs to 11 residues. From germline, CDR1 is MDHEN and CDR2 SYDVKM. As DNA, the CDR3 is TGTGCCAGCAGAGAGGACAGGGAGCAGTTCTTC. Translated: CASREDREQFF.

The J gene is TRBJ2-6, the V gene TRBV27, with no clear D. V lost 5 bases and J 5 bases, leaving 10 bases between the germline ends. The CDR3 extends over 14 amino acids. CDR1 MNHEY and CDR2 SMNVEV come from the germline V gene (reference sequence). CDR3 coding DNA: TGTGCCAGCAGTCCGACCCCGTGGGCCAACGTCCTGACTTTC. Its protein is CASSPTPWANVLTF. Drawing the rest from reference TRBV27 and TRBJ2-6, the complete variable domain is EAQVTQNPRYLITVTGKKLTVTCSQNMNHEYMSWYRQDPGLGLRQIYYSMNVEVTDKGDVPEGYKVSRKEKRNFPLILESPSPNQTSLYFCASSPTPWANVLTFGAGSRLTVL.

V is TRBV28 and J is TRBJ2-5; 8 bases align to TRBD2. V was pared by 2 bases and J by 2 bases, with 10 bases of the junction left unmatched. This CDR3 region has 17 residues. Germline V lookup: CDR1 MDHEN, CDR2 SYDVKM. Here the CDR3 reads CASSLPRPASGQETQYF. The CDR3 bases are TGTGCCAGCAGTTTACCCCGGCCCGCTAGCGGGCAAGAGACCCAGTACTTC.

The count of this clone is one. V gene TRBV7-8 combines with J gene TRBJ2-2, with D unclear. The CDR3 is 15 amino acids. Germline V CDR1 and CDR2: SGHVS, FQNEAQ. V was cut by 0 bases and J by 3 bases, with 8 bases left in between. The CDR3 protein is CASSLAAGYTGELFF. In DNA form, the CDR3 reads TGTGCCAGCAGCTTAGCGGCAGGATACACCGGGGAGCTGTTTTTT.

The table lists this clone with a count of one. The chain joins TRBV30 to TRBJ1-3; TRBD1 matches at 9 bases. The CDR3 loop spans 14 amino acids. V dropped 2 bases and J dropped 4; count of bases not matched to a gene: 3. The germline V gene has CDR1 GTSNPN and CDR2 SVGIG (reference sequence). CDR3 coding DNA: TGTGCCTGGAGTCGGACAGGGGAAGGAAACACCATATATTTT. It codes for CAWSRTGEGNTIYF.